What follows are 2 T cell receptor beta chains derived from one specimen sequenced in a study of blood T cell repertoires in COVID-19. Method: immunoSEQ multiplex PCR; TCRdb's copy keeps in-frame clones and lacks some. The sample carries hundreds of thousands of clones, roughly nine tenths recorded once. Sequenced input: PBMCs or T cells enriched from blood (not recorded which). These receptor sequences come from a man aged 30 to 39 who had recovered from COVID-19.

The chain has TRBV10-1 and TRBJ2-3, with 16 bases fitting TRBD2. Looked up from germline, CDR1 is WNHNN and CDR2 is SYGVQD (reference sequence). The CDR3 spans 18 residues. With V trimmed by 2 bases and J by 3 bases, 5 bases remained unmatched. The CDR3 here is CASSETGLAGGPTDTQYF. For the CDR3, the DNA is TGCGCCAGCAGTGAGACGGGACTAGCGGGAGGGCCGACAGATACGCAGTATTTT.

This clone showed up just once. The gene calls are TRBV5-5 and TRBJ1-2, with D unresolved. Trimming stripped 0 bases from V and 4 bases from J, with 4 bases between. The germline V gene has CDR1 SGHKS and CDR2 YYEKEE (reference sequence). The CDR3 spans 12 residues. CDR3 coding DNA: TGTGCCAGCAGCTTGGCGCGCTATGGCTACACCTTC. It codes for CASSLARYGYTF.